Listed below are T cell receptor beta chains from one sample, sequenced in a study of blood T cell repertoires in COVID-19. The protocol was immunoSEQ multiplex PCR, while the TCRdb copy is restricted to in-frame clones and leaves out a portion. Of some 180,000 clones detected, more than 80% appear once; the ten largest clones hold 0.53%. Specimen: peripheral blood. The source is a man between 45 and 60 years old with acute or convalescent COVID-19. CDR3s include the opening cysteine and the closing phenylalanine or tryptophan. The D gene is left open where the match is weak. Not all rows give a size; the values are once, few, many and, for expanded clones, a class.

TRBJ1-6,.,.,TRBV9,TGTGCCAGCAGCGTATACAGAGATTCACCCCTCCACTTT,CASSVYRDSPLHF
TRBJ2-7,.,.,TRBV5-1,TGCGCCAGCAGCTTGGAAGCAGGCTCTCTCGGGCAGTACTTC,CASSLEAGSLGQYF
TRBJ1-5,.,.,TRBV5-1,TGCGCCAGCAGCTTGGGGGACACCAATCAGCCCCAGCATTTT,CASSLGDTNQPQHF
TRBJ2-3,TRBD2,.,TRBV29-1,TGCAGGGCCGGCGGACCCTTGTCTAGCGGGAGCATCACAGATACGCAGTATTTT,CRAGGPLSSGSITDTQYF
TRBJ2-7,.,.,TRBV28,TGTGCCAGCAGTTTGGTACTCGGCTACGAGCAGTACTTC,CASSLVLGYEQYF
TRBJ1-2,.,.,TRBV9,TGTGCCAGCAGCGTAGGCCCAGGGGTCAACGCAGACTATGGCTACACCTTC,CASSVGPGVNADYGYTF
TRBJ1-2,TRBD1,.,TRBV30,TGTGCCTGCCCACAGGGGGCGCTTAACTATGGCTACACCTTC,CACPQGALNYGYTF
TRBJ2-1,TRBD2,.,TRBV7-2,TGTGCCAGCAGTCAAACTAGCGGACTCTACAATGAGCAGTTCTTC,CASSQTSGLYNEQFF
TRBJ1-1,TRBD1,.,TRBV29-1,TGCAGCGGGCGCCGACAGGGGGCTGAAGCTTTCTTT,CSGRRQGAEAFF
TRBJ2-4,.,.,TRBV30,TGTGCCTGGAGTGGGGCAGGGCCCCTCAAAAACATTCAGTACTTC,CAWSGAGPLKNIQYF
TRBJ1-6,.,.,TRBV7-3,TGTGCCAGCAGCTTAGAGCATACCGGGTACCTCCACTTT,CASSLEHTGYLHF
TRBJ2-1,.,.,TRBV7-9,TGTGCCAGCAGCCCTAGAGTGGGGGGAAATGGGAATGAGCAGTTCTTC,CASSPRVGGNGNEQFF
TRBJ2-1,TRBD2,.,TRBV6-2/TRBV6-3,TGTGCCAGCAGTCCGAGGACTAGCGGGAGTAAGCCCTACAATGAGCAGTTCTTC,CASSPRTSGSKPYNEQFF
TRBJ1-1,TRBD1,.,TRBV9,TGTGCCAGCAGGGAACAGGGGTTGGGCACTGAAGCTTTCTTT,CASREQGLGTEAFF
TRBJ2-1,.,.,TRBV20-1,TGCAGTGCTAGCCTGAATGAGCAGTTCTTC,CSASLNEQFF
TRBJ1-6,.,once,TRBV9,TGTGCCAGCAGCCCGCGGGGACTCGAGGTTTTTTCATCCCTCCACTTT,CASSPRGLEVFSSLHF
TRBJ2-2,TRBD2,.,TRBV4-1,TGCGCCAGCAGCCAAGATTGGCTAGCGGGTGGTAACACCGGGGAGCTGTTTTTT,CASSQDWLAGGNTGELFF
TRBJ2-5,TRBD2,.,TRBV13,TGTGCCAGCAGCCTCCAGACTAGCGGGGGGGGAGAGACCCAGTACTTC,CASSLQTSGGGETQYF
TRBJ2-5,.,.,TRBV6-5,TGTGCCAGCAGTTCACCGGAGGGGGAGACCCAGTACTTC,CASSSPEGETQYF
TRBJ2-3,.,once,TRBV3-1/TRBV3-2,TGTGCCAGCAGCCAAAGGGGCGGACAGAGAAGCACAGATACGCAGTATTTT,CASSQRGGQRSTDTQYF
TRBJ2-2,.,.,TRBV27,TGTGCCAGCAGTATCAACAGTCGGGGGAGGGAGCTGTTTTTT,CASSINSRGRELFF
TRBJ2-3,TRBD2,.,TRBV7-9,TGTGCCAGCAGCCCCGGACTAGCGGGAGTGAGGCGCACAGATACGCAGTATTTT,CASSPGLAGVRRTDTQYF
TRBJ1-6,TRBD1,.,TRBV18,TGTGCCAGCTCACCCGGGACAGGGTCTAATTCACCCCTCCACTTT,CASSPGTGSNSPLHF
TRBJ2-7,TRBD1,.,TRBV13,TGTGCCAGCAGCTCCCTCTGGACAGGGCGGGAGCAGTACTTC,CASSSLWTGREQYF
TRBJ1-2,TRBD1,.,TRBV10-2,TGCGCCAGCAGTGGGGGACAGGGACGGTCGTATGGCTACACCTTC,CASSGGQGRSYGYTF
TRBJ1-1,.,.,TRBV21-1,TGTGCCAGCAGCAAGGGGCAGGGGTTGACTGAAGCTTTCTTT,CASSKGQGLTEAFF
TRBJ2-7,TRBD2,.,TRBV7-2,TGTGCCAGCAGCTCCGCGGGAGGGTACGAGCAGTACTTC,CASSSAGGYEQYF